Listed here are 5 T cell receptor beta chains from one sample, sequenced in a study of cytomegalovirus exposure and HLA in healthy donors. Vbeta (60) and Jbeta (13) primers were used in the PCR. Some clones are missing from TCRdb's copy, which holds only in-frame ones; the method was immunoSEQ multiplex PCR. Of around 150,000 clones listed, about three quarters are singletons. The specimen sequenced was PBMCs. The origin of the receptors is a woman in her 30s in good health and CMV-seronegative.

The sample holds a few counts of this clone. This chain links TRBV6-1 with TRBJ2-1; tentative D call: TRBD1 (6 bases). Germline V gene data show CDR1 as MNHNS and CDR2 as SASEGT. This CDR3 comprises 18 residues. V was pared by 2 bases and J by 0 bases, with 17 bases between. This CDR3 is CASSESVGTGSSYNEQFF. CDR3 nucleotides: TGTGCCAGCAGTGAAAGCGTGGGCACAGGGAGCTCCTACAATGAGCAGTTCTTC.

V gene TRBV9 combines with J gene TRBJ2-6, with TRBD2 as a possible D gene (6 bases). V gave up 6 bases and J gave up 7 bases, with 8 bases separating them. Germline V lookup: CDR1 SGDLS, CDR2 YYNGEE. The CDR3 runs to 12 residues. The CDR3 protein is CASTGDANVLTF. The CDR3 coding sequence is TGTGCCAGCACGGGAGATGCCAACGTCCTGACTTTC.

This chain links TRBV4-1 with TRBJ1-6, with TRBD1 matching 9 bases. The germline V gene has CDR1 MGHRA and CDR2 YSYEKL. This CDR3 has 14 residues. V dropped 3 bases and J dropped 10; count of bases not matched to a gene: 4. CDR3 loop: CASSQGQGESPLHF. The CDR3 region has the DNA TGCGCCAGCAGCCAGGGACAGGGCGAATCACCCCTCCACTTT.

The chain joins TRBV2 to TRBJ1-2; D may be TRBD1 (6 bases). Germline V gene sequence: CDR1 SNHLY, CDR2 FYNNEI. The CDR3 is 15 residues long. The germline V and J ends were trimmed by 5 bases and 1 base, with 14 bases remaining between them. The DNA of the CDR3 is TGTGCCAGCAGTCCTACCGGACAGTATAACTATGGCTACACCTTC. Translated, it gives CASSPTGQYNYGYTF.

The CDR3 is CASSENGARGYTF. The DNA of the CDR3 is TGTGCCAGCAGTGAAAATGGGGCTCGAGGCTACACCTTC. The chain is built from TRBV6-5 and TRBJ1-2; possibly TRBD1 for D (5 bases). The V gene's germline CDR1 is MNHEY and CDR2 SVGAGI. The CDR3 contains 13 residues. V was pared by 5 bases and J by 8 bases, with 15 bases between.